The 3 T cell receptor beta chains in this list originate from one sample, sequenced in a study of cytomegalovirus exposure and HLA in healthy donors. 13 Jbeta primers and 60 Vbeta primers were used for the PCR. Clones were sequenced by immunoSEQ multiplex PCR, and TCRdb holds only the in-frame ones, with some missing. The sample consists of approximately 140,000 clones, over 65% of them appearing once. The material sequenced was PBMCs. These receptors were collected from a man aged 35 to 55 in good health and CMV-seropositive.

This clone was recorded once. In DNA form, the CDR3 reads TGTGCCAGCAGCTCGGGGGGGAATTCACCCCTCCACTTT. Its protein is CASSSGGNSPLHF. V usage is TRBV7-6 and J usage is TRBJ1-6; a weak D match, TRBD1 (5 bases). The CDR3 consists of 13 residues. Germline values: CDR1 SGHVS, CDR2 FNYEAQ. Trimming removed 4 bases at V and 7 bases at J, with 8 bases between.

The rearrangement uses TRBV5-1 and TRBJ2-1; 7 bases are a match to TRBD2. The germline V gene has CDR1 SGHRS and CDR2 YFSETQ. The length of the CDR3 is 15 residues. The V segment lost 4 bases and the J segment 6 bases; nucleotides outside the gene matches: 10. This CDR3 reads CASSVPGLSINEQFF. The CDR3 DNA reads TGCGCCAGCAGCGTACCGGGACTATCCATCAATGAGCAGTTCTTC. Looking up the rest from reference TRBV5-1 and TRBJ2-1 gives the full variable domain: KAGVTQTPRYLIKTRGQQVTLSCSPISGHRSVSWYQQTPGQGLQFLFEYFSETQRNKGNFPGRFSGRQFSNSRSEMNVSTLELGDSALYLCASSVPGLSINEQFFGPGTRLTVL.

The chain combines TRBV18 with TRBJ2-1; D might be TRBD2 (5 bases). The V gene lost 9 bases and the J gene lost 0 bases, with 15 bases spanning the gap. The CDR3 has 15 residues. Looked up from germline, CDR1 is KGHSH and CDR2 is LQKENI. CDR3 sequence: CASTRGQSSYNEQFF. The CDR3 DNA is TGTGCCAGTACACGGGGTCAAAGCTCCTACAATGAGCAGTTCTTC.